Each of the 12 T cell receptor beta chains below was sequenced from the same sample in a study of shared clonotypes between healthy human individuals. TCRdb's table, derived via immunoSEQ multiplex PCR, lists solely in-frame clones and lacks some. Altogether around 2,000,000 clones are present, approximately 94% being singletons, with the ten largest covering 1.5% to 2%. CD45RO-negative, CCR7-positively selected cells formed the naive CD8 fraction, excluding terminally differentiated effector memory CD45RA+ cells. Sequenced material: naive CD8+ T cells from PBMCs. The receptors shown here come from a man between 18 and 35 years old in good health. Some clones in this sample may be carry-over from other donors' samples.

As for this clone: The same CDR3 can be traced to other DNA sequences in this sample. This chain connects TRBV9 to TRBJ1-2; D not certain. This CDR3 is built from 10 residues. Germline CDR1 SGDLS, CDR2 YYNGEE. V dropped 6 bases and J dropped 5 bases, with 5 bases sitting between them. The CDR3 region is CASKGYGYTF. The CDR3 DNA reads as TGTGCCAGCAAAGGATATGGCTACACCTTC.

This chain links TRBV6-6 with TRBJ1-1; no clear D gene. CDR1 and CDR2 from the germline V gene are MNHNY and SVGAGI (reference sequence). This CDR3 spans 12 amino acids. V dropped 5 bases and J dropped 5 bases, with 9 bases sitting between them. The CDR3 region is CASSRSLTEAFF. CDR3 in DNA: TGTGCCAGCAGTCGGAGTTTGACTGAAGCTTTCTTT.

The chain joins TRBV28 to TRBJ1-6; D is unresolved. Germline V gene data show CDR1 as MDHEN and CDR2 as SYDVKM. The length of the CDR3 is 13 residues. V lost 7 bases to trimming and J lost 6 bases, with 10 bases between them. The CDR3 is CASMAVINSPLHF. As DNA, the CDR3 is TGTGCCAGCATGGCCGTAATTAATTCACCCCTCCACTTT.

This chain joins TRBV7-9 and TRBJ2-7; 8 nucleotides agree with TRBD2. CDR1 SEHNR and CDR2 FQNEAQ come from the germline V gene (reference sequence). Trimming cost V 9 bases and J 3 bases; bases outside gene matches: 7. The CDR3 spans 13 residues. This chain's CDR3 is CASRVGGDYEQYF. The CDR3 DNA is TGTGCCAGTAGGGTCGGGGGGGACTACGAGCAGTACTTC.

The rearrangement links TRBV29-1 to TRBJ2-3; perhaps TRBD1 as D (7 bases). CDR3 length: 12 amino acids. Germline V gene lookup returns CDR1 SQVTM and CDR2 ANQGSEA. V was trimmed by 7 bases and J by 5 bases, leaving 13 bases between them. CDR3 loop: CSGGQGGDTQYF. The CDR3 bases are TGCAGCGGAGGGCAGGGGGGAGATACGCAGTATTTT.

This chain links TRBV7-6 with TRBJ2-7; D not certain. Germline CDR1 and CDR2: SGHVS and FNYEAQ. The CDR3 contains 12 residues. Trimming removed 4 bases from V and 5 bases from J, with 9 bases in between. The CDR3 protein is CASSSLMDEQYF. The CDR3 DNA reads TGTGCCAGCAGCTCTCTAATGGACGAGCAGTACTTC.

The chain carries TRBV6-5 and TRBJ1-4, with 8 bases identical to TRBD1. V lost 2 bases to trimming and J lost 6 bases; unmatched junction nucleotides: 2. This CDR3 is built from 14 residues. CDR1 is MNHEY and CDR2 is SVGAGI in the germline V gene. The CDR3 loop reads CASSYARGHEKLFF. The CDR3 DNA reads as TGTGCCAGCAGTTACGCCAGGGGGCATGAAAAACTGTTTTTT.

V usage is TRBV4-1 and J usage is TRBJ2-1, with D hard to call. Germline values: CDR1 MGHRA, CDR2 YSYEKL. V lost 2 bases, J lost 10 bases, and 9 bases lay in between. The CDR3 length is 12 residues. CDR3 in amino acids: CASSQPPHEQFF. In DNA, the CDR3 is TGCGCCAGCAGCCAACCCCCCCACGAGCAGTTCTTC.

The J gene is TRBJ2-5, the V gene TRBV7-9; TRBD1 is a possible D gene (6 bases). CDR1 is SEHNR and CDR2 is FQNEAQ in the germline V gene (reference sequence). V lost 5 bases and J lost 2, with 18 bases in between. The CDR3 extends over 16 amino acids. The CDR3 spells CASSLTHTGFQETQYF. CDR3 in DNA: TGTGCCAGCAGCCTTACTCACACAGGGTTTCAAGAGACCCAGTACTTC.

V is TRBV7-2 and J is TRBJ1-4; TRBD1 matches 8 bases. V gave up 5 bases and J gave up 7 bases; unmatched junction bases: 9. Germline V gene lookup returns CDR1 SGHTA and CDR2 FQGNSA. The CDR3 has 15 residues. CDR3 residues: CASSRVSQGGEKLFF. CDR3 in DNA: TGTGCCAGCAGCCGTGTTTCACAGGGGGGTGAAAAACTGTTTTTT.

The table lists this clone with a count of one. The J gene is TRBJ2-1, the V gene TRBV27, with TRBD2 identical over 10 bases. Trimming took 0 bases from V and 7 from J; bases not matched to a gene: 6. The CDR3 sequence is 16 residues long. Germline V gene lookup returns CDR1 MNHEY and CDR2 SMNVEV (reference sequence). CDR3 region: CASSLSTGTSVNEQFF. The CDR3, as DNA: TGTGCCAGCAGTTTATCGACCGGGACTAGCGTAAATGAGCAGTTCTTC.

The V gene is TRBV28, the J gene TRBJ2-6, with TRBD2 matching 7 bases. The CDR3 contains 16 residues. Trimming removed 4 bases from V and 2 bases from J; junction bases left unmatched: 5. The germline CDR1 and CDR2 sequences are MDHEN and SYDVKM. This CDR3 reads CASSSGGLAGANVLTF. For the CDR3, the DNA is TGTGCCAGCAGTTCGGGGGGTTTAGCTGGGGCCAACGTCCTGACTTTC.